This T cell receptor (beta chain) was sequenced during a study of blood T cells in healthy people across ages. A J-beta primer mix and a sample-barcoded 5' primer were used in a second PCR of about 7 to 12 cycles. TCRdb reprocessed the 5' RACE reads via MiXCR and lists one record per CDR3 protein. The data contain under 1,000,000 distinct CDR3 sequences, about 36% of them seen just once; the ten biggest clones take up 10% to 15%. The CDR3 loop spans 14 amino acids. V was shortened by 7 bases and J by 6 bases, with 16 bases between the two germline ends. Germline-derived CDR1 and CDR2 are MNHEY and SVGAGI.

The rearrangement links TRBV6-5 to TRBJ2-1; D may match TRBD1 or TRBD2 (5 bases each). This receptor was taken from a man aged 18 to 30 in good health. Material: blood. This chain's CDR3 is CASIGDLLRNEQFF. The CDR3 nucleotides read TGTGCCAGCATAGGGGACCTTTTGCGCAATGAGCAGTTCTTC.